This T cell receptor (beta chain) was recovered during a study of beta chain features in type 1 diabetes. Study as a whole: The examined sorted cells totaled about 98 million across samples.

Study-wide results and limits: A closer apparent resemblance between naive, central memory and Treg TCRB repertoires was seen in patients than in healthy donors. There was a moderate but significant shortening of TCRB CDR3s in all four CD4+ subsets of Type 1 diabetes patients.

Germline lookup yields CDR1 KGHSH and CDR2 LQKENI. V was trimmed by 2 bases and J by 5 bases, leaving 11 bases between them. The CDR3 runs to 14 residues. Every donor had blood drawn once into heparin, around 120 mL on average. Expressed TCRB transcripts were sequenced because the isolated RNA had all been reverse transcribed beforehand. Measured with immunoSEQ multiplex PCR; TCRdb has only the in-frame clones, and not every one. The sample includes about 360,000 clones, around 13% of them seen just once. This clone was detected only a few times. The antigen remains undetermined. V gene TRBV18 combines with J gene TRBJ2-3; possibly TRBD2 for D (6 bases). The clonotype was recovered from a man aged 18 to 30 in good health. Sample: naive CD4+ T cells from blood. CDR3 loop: CASSPESGEDTQYF. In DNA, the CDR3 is TGTGCCAGCTCACCAGAATCGGGGGAAGATACGCAGTATTTT.